Presented here are 23 T cell receptor beta chains from one specimen sequenced in a study of T cell responses to AZD1222 COVID-19 vaccine. TCRdb's copy holds only in-frame clones and misses some; the assay was immunoSEQ multiplex PCR. This repertoire shows 90,000 or so clones, 86% found once; its top ten account for approximately 7.9%. Sequencing used peripheral blood, obtained on day 0 of AZD1222 vaccination. These receptors were taken from an adult in good health.

V usage is TRBV24-1 and J usage is TRBJ2-1, with 8 bases fitting TRBD2. Germline CDR1 reads KGHDR; CDR2 reads SFDVKD. This CDR3 region has 17 residues. Germline trimming cut 1 base from V and 0 bases from J; bases unmatched to any gene: 4. CDR3 region: CATSDFGGTSSYNEQFF. The CDR3 coding sequence is TGTGCCACCAGTGATTTTGGGGGGACTAGCTCCTACAATGAGCAGTTCTTC.

J is TRBJ2-7 and V is TRBV7-2, with TRBD1 identical over 7 bases. V gave up 5 bases and J gave up 0 bases; unmatched junction bases: 7. CDR1 and CDR2 (germline): SGHTA, FQGNSA. The CDR3 sequence is 15 residues long. This CDR3 is CASSLLGQTSYEQYF. The CDR3 DNA reads TGTGCCAGCAGCCTACTGGGACAGACCTCCTACGAGCAGTACTTC.

The rearrangement uses TRBV30 and TRBJ1-6; TRBD1 matches at 8 bases. Losses at the gene ends were 1 base for V and 5 bases for J; bases not matched to a gene: 7. The CDR3 extends over 16 amino acids. Germline V lookup: CDR1 GTSNPN, CDR2 SVGIG (reference sequence). As DNA, the CDR3 is TGTGCCTGGAGTGCCCCGTCAGGGGGCAATAATTCACCCCTCCACTTT. Protein: CAWSAPSGGNNSPLHF.

The V gene is TRBV19, the J gene TRBJ2-5; TRBD1 matches 8 bases. Germline V gene lookup returns CDR1 LNHDA and CDR2 SQIVND (reference sequence). CDR3 length equals 15 residues. With V trimmed by 3 bases and J by 1 base, 4 bases remained unmatched. CDR3 bases: TGTGCCAGTAGTATGGACAGGGTGGCCCAAGAGACCCAGTACTTC. Translated: CASSMDRVAQETQYF.

This sequence joins TRBV9 and TRBJ2-1; 7 bases are a match to TRBD1. Germline CDR1 reads SGDLS; CDR2 reads YYNGEE. Trimming cost V 3 bases and J 8 bases; bases outside gene matches: 8. The CDR3 totals 14 residues. The CDR3: CASSGPDREYEQFF. In DNA, the CDR3 is TGTGCCAGCAGCGGCCCTGACAGGGAATATGAGCAGTTCTTC.

The chain uses TRBV30 and TRBJ1-5; TRBD1 might be the D (5 bases). CDR1 is GTSNPN, CDR2 SVGIG, per germline (reference sequence). CDR3 length: 16 amino acids. V was shortened by 3 bases and J by 2 bases, with 17 bases between the two germline ends. In DNA form, the CDR3 reads TGTGCCTGGAGCGTCCTGGCAGGGCTGGGCAATCAGCCCCAGCATTTT. Its translation is CAWSVLAGLGNQPQHF.

This clone occurred once. V usage is TRBV7-6 and J usage is TRBJ2-3, with D possibly called TRBD1 or TRBD2 (5 bases each). CDR3 length: 16 residues. Looked up from germline, CDR1 is SGHVS and CDR2 is FNYEAQ. The germline V and J ends were trimmed by 2 bases and 4 bases, with 16 bases remaining between them. Here the CDR3 reads CASSLSGRVRPDTQYF. DNA for the CDR3: TGTGCCAGCAGCTTATCGGGGCGGGTGAGGCCAGATACGCAGTATTTT.

The chain uses TRBV27 and TRBJ1-4, with a weak D call TRBD1 (5 bases). From germline, CDR1 is MNHEY and CDR2 SMNVEV (reference sequence). Trimming took off 5 bases at V and 4 bases at J, with 11 bases between the two ends. The CDR3 contains 14 residues. Here the CDR3 DNA reads TGTGCCAGCAGTCCGGGGCCCTATAATGAAAAACTGTTTTTT. Its protein product is CASSPGPYNEKLFF.

The chain carries TRBV29-1 and TRBJ2-1; D is possibly TRBD1 (6 bases). The CDR3 contains 14 residues. Germline V gene lookup returns CDR1 SQVTM and CDR2 ANQGSEA. V was shortened by 3 bases and J by 7 bases, with 16 bases between the two germline ends. In DNA form, the CDR3 reads TGCAGCGTTGAGGACAGTCGCCTGGGGAATGAGCAGTTCTTC. It codes for CSVEDSRLGNEQFF.

V usage is TRBV6-5 and J usage is TRBJ2-1; 9 nucleotides agree with TRBD1. J was trimmed by 0 bases and V by 6 bases; bases with no gene match: 3. The CDR3 has 15 amino acids. The germline V gene encodes CDR1 MNHEY and CDR2 SVGAGI. The CDR3 nucleotides read TGTGCCAGCAGCCAGACAGGGGGCTCCTACAATGAGCAGTTCTTC. As protein: CASSQTGGSYNEQFF.

The rearrangement links TRBV6-2 or TRBV6-3 to TRBJ2-6, with D unresolved. V was shortened by 2 bases and J by 3 bases, with 11 bases between the two germline ends. The germline V gene has CDR1 MNHEY and CDR2 SVGEGT. The CDR3 totals 16 residues. CDR3 DNA sequence: TGTGCCAGCAGTTACGAGGAGTGGGTTGGGGCCAACGTCCTGACTTTC. Translating it yields CASSYEEWVGANVLTF.

This rearrangement joins TRBV16 to TRBJ1-1; no firm D call. The CDR3 length is 13 residues. Germline CDR1 reads KGHSY; CDR2 reads FQNENV. The V and J ends lost 4 bases and 7 bases respectively, with 13 bases between them. CDR3 sequence reads: CASSLDRGSEAFF. Here the CDR3 DNA reads TGTGCCAGCAGCCTGGACCGGGGTAGTGAAGCTTTCTTT.

V usage is TRBV10-1 and J usage is TRBJ2-3; D gene unclear. Germline lookup yields CDR1 WNHNN and CDR2 SYGVQD (reference sequence). The CDR3 has 14 amino acids. V was shortened by 2 bases and J by 0 bases, with 6 bases between the two germline ends. The CDR3 sequence is CASSELTSTDTQYF. CDR3 DNA: TGCGCCAGCAGTGAGCTGACTAGCACAGATACGCAGTATTTT.

The rearrangement joins TRBV19 to TRBJ2-2, with TRBD2 matching over 8 bases. The V and J ends lost 3 bases and 4 bases, in that order; junction bases with no gene match: 7. CDR1 is LNHDA, CDR2 SQIVND, per germline (reference sequence). The CDR3 is made up of 16 amino acids. The CDR3 here is CASSIAGGAGTGELFF. CDR3 bases: TGTGCCAGTAGTATTGCGGGAGGTGCGGGCACCGGGGAGCTGTTTTTT.

This chain uses TRBV12-3 or TRBV12-4 with TRBJ2-2; no clear D. Trimming took off 1 base at V and 7 bases at J, with 4 bases between the two ends. The CDR3 length is 12 residues. In nucleotides, the CDR3 is TGTGCCAGCAGTTTAGTTGGCGGGGAGCTGTTTTTT. Translation gives CASSLVGGELFF.

The J gene is TRBJ2-2, the V gene TRBV7-3; 9 bases fit TRBD1. This CDR3 region has 15 residues. J was trimmed by 9 bases and V by 6 bases; bases with no gene match: 11. Germline values: CDR1 SGHTA, CDR2 FQGTGA. CDR3 sequence: CASSAQDRGFRELFF. DNA of the CDR3: TGTGCCAGCAGTGCCCAGGACAGGGGTTTCAGGGAGCTGTTTTTT.

The chain employs TRBV5-1 and TRBJ1-2; weak D call: TRBD1 (6 bases). V lost 0 bases to trimming and J lost 8 bases, with 11 bases between them. This CDR3 spans 13 amino acids. Germline CDR1 SGHRS, CDR2 YFSETQ. The CDR3, as DNA: TGCGCCAGCAGCTTGGTGGGGGCTGGCGGCTACACCTTC. This encodes CASSLVGAGGYTF.

The V call is TRBV5-1, the J call TRBJ1-1, with TRBD1 identical over 9 bases. The CDR3 has 15 residues. Germline V gene sequence: CDR1 SGHRS, CDR2 YFSETQ. With V trimmed by 4 bases and J by 4 bases, 8 bases remained unmatched. CDR3 sequence: CASSPGTGQGTEAFF. The CDR3 DNA reads as TGCGCCAGCAGCCCCGGGACAGGGCAGGGCACTGAAGCTTTCTTT.

V is TRBV11-3 and J is TRBJ2-6, with 8 bases identical to TRBD1. Germline V CDR1 and CDR2: SGHNT, YENEEA. The V gene end was trimmed by 5 bases and the J gene end by 1 base; junction bases not matched to a gene: 7. The CDR3 totals 17 residues. CDR3 nucleotide sequence: TGTGCCAGCAGCCCCGGGACAGGCAAGTCTGGGGCCAACGTCCTGACTTTC. Its protein is CASSPGTGKSGANVLTF.

The V and J genes are TRBV4-1 and TRBJ2-7; 7 nucleotides line up with TRBD1. J was trimmed by 3 bases and V by 0 bases; bases with no gene match: 8. Germline V gives CDR1 MGHRA, CDR2 YSYEKL. This CDR3 spans 16 amino acids. CDR3 sequence: CASSQETLGQNYEQYF. CDR3 bases: TGCGCCAGCAGCCAAGAAACTCTGGGACAGAACTACGAGCAGTACTTC.

This clone was seen a single time. CDR3 DNA sequence: TGTGCCAGCGTGACGGATTATAGCAATCAGCCCCAGCATTTT. It translates to CASVTDYSNQPQHF. The chain uses TRBV2 and TRBJ1-5; no reliable D call. CDR3 size: 14 residues. The V end was cut by 8 bases, the J end by 0 bases, with 11 bases between. CDR1 and CDR2 from the germline V gene are SNHLY and FYNNEI.

V is TRBV18 and J is TRBJ1-1; 12 bases match TRBD1. V shed 2 bases and J 9 bases; nucleotides not matched to a gene: 4. The CDR3 sequence is 14 residues long. Germline loops: CDR1 KGHSH, CDR2 LQKENI. This chain's CDR3 is CASSPGTGGEQAFF. The CDR3 nucleotides are TGTGCCAGCTCACCAGGGACAGGGGGCGAACAAGCTTTCTTT.

The gene calls are TRBV4-1 and TRBJ1-4; the D gene is possibly TRBD1 (5 bases). Germline V gives CDR1 MGHRA, CDR2 YSYEKL. V lost 4 bases and J 4 bases, leaving 16 bases between the germline ends. The CDR3 runs 16 residues. The CDR3 region has the DNA TGCGCCAGCAGCCTACCGCCCGCGGGGGATAATGAAAAACTGTTTTTT. Protein: CASSLPPAGDNEKLFF.